This record looks at one TCR beta chain sequence and its context. This specimen comes from a study of blood T cell repertoires in COVID-19. Overall study: Nucleic acid was either cDNA or gDNA, and it came from T cells, B-cell-depleted T cells, or PBMCs.

CDR3 length: 18 amino acids. Germline values: CDR1 SGHRS, CDR2 YFSETQ. V was clipped by 0 bases and J by 3 bases; unmatched bases: 14. Symptom resolution, clearance, or two negative PCRs marked donors in Cohort 3 as recovered. Generated by immunoSEQ multiplex PCR, the TCRdb table keeps only in-frame clones and is missing some. The table has about 180,000 clones, 88% seen once. This sequence originates from a woman between 18 and 29 years old who had recovered from COVID-19. The chain employs TRBV5-1 and TRBJ2-7, with 8 nucleotides matching TRBD2. The sequenced sample consisted of PBMCs or T cells enriched from blood (not recorded which). This CDR3 reads CASSLAGVAGRTIYEQYF. Written as DNA, the CDR3 is TGCGCCAGCAGCTTGGCCGGGGTAGCGGGGCGGACGATCTACGAGCAGTACTTC. The whole variable domain, remainder taken from reference TRBV5-1 and TRBJ2-7, is KAGVTQTPRYLIKTRGQQVTLSCSPISGHRSVSWYQQTPGQGLQFLFEYFSETQRNKGNFPGRFSGRQFSNSRSEMNVSTLELGDSALYLCASSLAGVAGRTIYEQYFGPGTRLTVT.